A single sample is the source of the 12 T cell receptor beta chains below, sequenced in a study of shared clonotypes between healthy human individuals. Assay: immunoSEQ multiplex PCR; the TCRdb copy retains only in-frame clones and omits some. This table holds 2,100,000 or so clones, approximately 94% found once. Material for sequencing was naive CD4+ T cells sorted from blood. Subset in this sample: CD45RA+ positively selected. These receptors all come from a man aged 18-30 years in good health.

The CDR3 reads CASGSTGGAETQYF. The CDR3 nucleotides read TGTGCTAGTGGTTCCACCGGGGGAGCTGAGACCCAGTACTTC. The chain recombines TRBV12-5 with TRBJ2-5; possible D gene TRBD2, 6 bases. V lost 4 bases to trimming and J lost 5 bases, with 14 bases between them. CDR1 LGHNT and CDR2 FRNRAP come from the germline V gene. The CDR3 has 14 residues.

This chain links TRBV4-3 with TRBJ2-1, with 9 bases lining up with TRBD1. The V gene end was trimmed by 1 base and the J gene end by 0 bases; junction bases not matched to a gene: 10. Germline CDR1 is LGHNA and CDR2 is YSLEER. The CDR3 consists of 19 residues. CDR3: CASSQAGTGNPSSYNEQFF. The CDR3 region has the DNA TGCGCCAGCAGCCAAGCTGGGACAGGGAACCCCAGCTCCTACAATGAGCAGTTCTTC.

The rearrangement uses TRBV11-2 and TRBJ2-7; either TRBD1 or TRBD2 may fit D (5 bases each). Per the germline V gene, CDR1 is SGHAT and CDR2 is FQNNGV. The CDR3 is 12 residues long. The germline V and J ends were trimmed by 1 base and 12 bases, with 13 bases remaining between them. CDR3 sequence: CASSLGGREVYF. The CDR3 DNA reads TGTGCCAGCAGCTTAGGGGGACGAGAGGTGTACTTC.

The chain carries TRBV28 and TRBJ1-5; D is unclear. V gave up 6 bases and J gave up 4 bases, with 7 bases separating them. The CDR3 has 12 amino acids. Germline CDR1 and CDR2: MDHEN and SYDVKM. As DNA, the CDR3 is TGTGCCAGCAGGCTTCAAAATCAGCCCCAGCATTTT. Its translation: CASRLQNQPQHF.

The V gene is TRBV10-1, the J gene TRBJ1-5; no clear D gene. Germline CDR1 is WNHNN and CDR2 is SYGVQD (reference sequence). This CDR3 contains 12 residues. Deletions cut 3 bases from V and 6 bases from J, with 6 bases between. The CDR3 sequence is CASSDGSQPQHF. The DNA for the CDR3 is TGCGCCAGCAGTGACGGGAGTCAGCCCCAGCATTTT.

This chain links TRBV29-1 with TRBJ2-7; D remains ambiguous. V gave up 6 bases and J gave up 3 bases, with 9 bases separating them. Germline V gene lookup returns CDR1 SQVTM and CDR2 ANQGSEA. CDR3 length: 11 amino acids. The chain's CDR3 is CSVGELYEQYF. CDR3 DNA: TGCAGCGTAGGAGAGCTCTACGAGCAGTACTTC.

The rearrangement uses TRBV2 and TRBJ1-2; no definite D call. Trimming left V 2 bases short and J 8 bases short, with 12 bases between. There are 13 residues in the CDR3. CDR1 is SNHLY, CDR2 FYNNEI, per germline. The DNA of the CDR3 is TGTGCCAGCAGTGAAAAGGGTGTCCGGGGCTACACCTTC. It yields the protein CASSEKGVRGYTF. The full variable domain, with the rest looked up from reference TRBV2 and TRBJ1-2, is EPEVTQTPSHQVTQMGQEVILRCVPISNHLYFYWYRQILGQKVEFLVSFYNNEISEKSEIFDDQFSVERPDGSNFTLKIRSTKLEDSAMYFCASSEKGVRGYTFGSGTRLTVV.

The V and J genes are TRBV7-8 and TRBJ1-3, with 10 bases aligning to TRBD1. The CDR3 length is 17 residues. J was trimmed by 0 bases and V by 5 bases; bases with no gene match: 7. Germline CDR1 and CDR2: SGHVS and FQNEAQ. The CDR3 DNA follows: TGTGCCAGCAGCCCTCTAGACAGGGGGCTCTCTGGAAACACCATATATTTT. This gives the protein CASSPLDRGLSGNTIYF.

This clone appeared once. The CDR3 nucleotides read TGTGCCATCAGCTGGGATCACAATGAGCAGTTCTTC. Protein sequence: CAISWDHNEQFF. The chain recombines TRBV10-3 with TRBJ2-1; D unresolved. Trimming left V 6 bases short and J 5 bases short, with 8 bases between. The CDR3 contains 12 residues. Germline V gene data show CDR1 as ENHRY and CDR2 as SYGVKD.

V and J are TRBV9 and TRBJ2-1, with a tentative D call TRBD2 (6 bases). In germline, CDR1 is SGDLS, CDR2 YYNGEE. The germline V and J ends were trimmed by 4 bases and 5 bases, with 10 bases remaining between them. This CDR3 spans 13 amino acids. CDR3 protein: CASSPRLDNEQFF. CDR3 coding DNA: TGTGCCAGCAGCCCACGACTAGACAATGAGCAGTTCTTC. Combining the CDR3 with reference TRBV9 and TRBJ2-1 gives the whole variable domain DSGVTQTPKHLITATGQRVTLRCSPRSGDLSVYWYQQSLDQGLQFLIQYYNGEERAKGNILERFSAQQFPDLHSELNLSSLELGDSALYFCASSPRLDNEQFFGPGTRLTVL.

The chain's CDR3 is CATSRDDREGTEAFF. The CDR3 bases are TGTGCCACCAGCAGAGACGACAGGGAAGGGACTGAAGCTTTCTTT. V gene TRBV15 combines with J gene TRBJ1-1; 7 bases are shared with TRBD1. The CDR3 sequence is 15 residues long. In germline, CDR1 is LNHNV, CDR2 YYDKDF (reference sequence). V lost 0 bases and J lost 5; bases outside the gene matches: 6.

The CDR3 bases are TGTGCCAGTAGCCCGATTTGGCCTGCGATTCATACGCAGTATTTT. This codes for CASSPIWPAIHTQYF. The chain uses TRBV19 and TRBJ2-3; D not resolved. The CDR3 loop spans 15 amino acids. Trimming pared 6 bases from V and 7 bases from J, leaving 20 bases between. Germline lookup yields CDR1 LNHDA and CDR2 SQIVND (reference sequence).